Included here is one T cell receptor beta chain sequence, with context. The clone's antigen remains unknown. The sample holds no much larger clone one base away, and base qualities are not on file. One collaborating source in Seattle enrolled patients while the patients were actively infected and followed the patients over time throughout the course of disease. Collaborating institutions collected whole blood in K2EDTA tubes following their own protocols. For TCRbeta analysis, collaborator samples were shipped as frozen whole blood, as isolated PBMCs, or as DNA extracted from either sample type. TCRbeta CDR3 regions were amplified from genomic DNA by means of the immunoSEQ Assay, a bias-controlled multiplex PCR. The authors' analysis ran thus. Within the assay, amplification of reference gene primers was used to estimate how many nucleated cells each sample contained. Sequence reads were collapsed and filtered to measure the absolute abundance of every unique TCRbeta CDR3 rearrangement. For each sample, productive Simpson clonality was calculated as the square root of Simpson's diversity index across productive rearrangements. In TCRdb, the immuneACCESS table is reduced to in-frame sequences with V and J assigned. These tables do not hold every clone; where another copy was compared, an unresolved V gene accounts for under half, and the others remain unexplained. The DNA was the basis for D and trimming; V, J and clone size are from that table. Across this sample there are under 250,000 clones, with around 83% seen only once. The ten largest clones add up to approximately 5.2% of the sample.

V gives up 4 bases and J gives up 4 bases, and the segment between their germline ends measures 14 bases. The cysteine opens and the phenylalanine closes a CDR3 of 15 amino acids. CDR3 DNA is the only sequence kept; it has 45 bases, read in frame from the first base. CDR1 and CDR2, per the germline V gene, are MDHEN and SYDVKM. The record originates from a study of blood T cell repertoires in COVID-19 (dated by TCRdb to about 2020). Regarding the study in general: Samples from collaborators originated in the United States, Italy and Spain and spanned both the acute and convalescent phases of COVID-19. The material from the prospective study consisted of cDNA or gDNA derived from T cells, B-cell-depleted T cells, or PBMCs. Nearly every sample came with metadata listing a de-identified subject ID, COVID-19 status, age in years and sex. Samples were obtained from the ongoing ImmuneRACE study (first 160 participants) and from over 1,000 subjects provided by 6 global collaborators. Subjects who had been exposed to COVID-19, were actively infected with it, or had recovered from it provided the deeply sampled blood TCRbeta repertoires that made up the dataset. Where available, HLA class I and class II types were taken from metadata supplied by the sample provider and were not determined by assay-based typing. A freely available public database, intended as a resource for researchers studying the immune response to SARS-CoV-2, is where the repertoires were released. General conclusions and limits of the study: The amount of clinical and demographic metadata varied by source and participant and was provided uncurated.

The sequence was obtained from a woman between 65 and 79 years old with COVID-19, enrolled during active disease. The chain joins TRBV28 to TRBJ1-3, with the identity of the D gene unclear. Sequenced input: peripheral blood. The nucleotides read TGTGCCAGCAGTTCACCGGGAGCTGGAGGAAACACCATATATTTT. Its coded protein is CASSSPGAGGNTIYF.